The 21 T cell receptor beta chains in this list originate from one sample, sequenced in a study of cytomegalovirus exposure and HLA in healthy donors. Repertoires were generated with immunoSEQ multiplex PCR, while TCRdb's copy carries only in-frame clones and drops some. The table lists approximately 280,000 clones, approximately 90% of them singletons. Sequencing was carried out using PBMCs. All receptors come from a woman between 18 and 29 years old in good health and CMV-seronegative.

The genes are TRBV5-4 and TRBJ2-7; TRBD2 matches at 10 bases. The germline V gene encodes CDR1 SGHNT and CDR2 YYREEE (reference sequence). CDR3 length: 15 residues. The J segment lost 4 bases and the V segment lost 4 bases, leaving 8 bases of the junction unmatched. The chain's CDR3 is CASSHLAGATYEQYF. In nucleotides, the CDR3 is TGTGCCAGCAGCCACCTAGCGGGAGCGACTTACGAGCAGTACTTC.

The chain couples TRBV10-3 to TRBJ2-3; maybe TRBD2 (6 bases). The CDR3 covers 13 residues. Germline loops: CDR1 ENHRY, CDR2 SYGVKD. V was cut by 5 bases and J by 6 bases, with 12 bases left in between. For the CDR3, the DNA is TGTGCCATCAGTCGCGGGAACACGGATACGCAGTATTTT. Translating gives CAISRGNTDTQYF.

The gene calls are TRBV10-1 and TRBJ2-1; 9 nucleotides agree with TRBD1. This CDR3 comprises 13 residues. Trimming took 4 bases from V and 7 from J; bases not matched to a gene: 2. Germline loops: CDR1 WNHNN, CDR2 SYGVQD (reference sequence). CDR3 loop: CASSAGQGNEQFF. DNA for the CDR3: TGCGCCAGCAGTGCAGGACAGGGGAATGAGCAGTTCTTC.

The V and J genes are TRBV5-6 and TRBJ2-3, with 8 bases matching TRBD2. This CDR3 contains 15 residues. V was pared by 4 bases and J by 3 bases, with 7 bases of the junction left unmatched. CDR1 is SGHDT and CDR2 is YYEEEE in the germline V gene. CDR3 DNA sequence: TGTGCCAGCAGCCCCGGGACTAGTCGTACAGATACGCAGTATTTT. Its translation is CASSPGTSRTDTQYF.

V gene TRBV5-6 combines with J gene TRBJ2-7; the match to TRBD1 covers 10 bases. Germline lookup yields CDR1 SGHDT and CDR2 YYEEEE. This CDR3 comprises 16 residues. V trimming: 0 bases; J trimming: 6 bases; junction bases outside the gene matches: 9. CDR3 in DNA: TGTGCCAGCAGCTTGGTCAACGGGACAGGGGATGGCGAGCAGTACTTC. Translating it yields CASSLVNGTGDGEQYF.

This clone came up a few times. This rearrangement joins TRBV28 to TRBJ1-2; D remains ambiguous. The CDR3 totals 12 residues. Germline V gene data show CDR1 as MDHEN and CDR2 as SYDVKM. V was clipped by 6 bases and J by 4 bases, with 9 bases between them. The CDR3 spells CASRSGTYGYTF. In nucleotides, the CDR3 is TGTGCCAGCAGGTCGGGTACCTATGGCTACACCTTC.

This clone has only one observation. The chain is built from TRBV11-3 and TRBJ1-1; a possible D gene is TRBD1 (5 bases). CDR3 length: 14 amino acids. V shed 5 bases and J shed 3 bases, with 13 bases lying between them. The germline CDR1 and CDR2 sequences are SGHNT and YENEEA. CDR3 DNA: TGTGCCAGCAGCGTGACAGCTACAGACACTGAAGCTTTCTTT. The encoded protein is CASSVTATDTEAFF.

The gene calls are TRBV27 and TRBJ2-1; 15 bases agree with TRBD2. After removal of 7 bases from V and 5 bases from J, the junction contained 12 bases not matched to a gene. The CDR3 is 18 residues long. CDR1 is MNHEY, CDR2 SMNVEV, per germline (reference sequence). CDR3 in amino acids: CASTRTSGRAVGNNEQFF. In DNA, the CDR3 is TGTGCCAGCACTAGGACTAGCGGGAGGGCCGTGGGGAACAATGAGCAGTTCTTC.

This CDR3 is CAWNLRFLGPDTQYF. The DNA of the CDR3 is TGTGCCTGGAATTTGAGATTTTTGGGCCCAGATACGCAGTATTTT. This chain uses TRBV30 with TRBJ2-3; D call uncertain. Germline CDR1 GTSNPN, CDR2 SVGIG (reference sequence). The length of the CDR3 is 15 residues. Trimming removed 4 bases from V and 4 bases from J, with 18 bases in between.

V gene TRBV6-6 combines with J gene TRBJ1-2; no clear D gene. The germline CDR1 and CDR2 sequences are MNHNY and SVGAGI (reference sequence). The CDR3 runs 15 residues. V lost 0 bases and J 4 bases, leaving 12 bases between the germline ends. CDR3 loop: CASSYSGRVGYGYTF. In DNA form, the CDR3 reads TGTGCCAGCAGTTACTCGGGGAGGGTCGGCTATGGCTACACCTTC.

The rearrangement uses TRBV4-1 and TRBJ1-1, with D unclear. The CDR3 length is 15 residues. The germline V gene encodes CDR1 MGHRA and CDR2 YSYEKL. Between the trimmed V and J ends, which lost 0 bases and 1 base, there was a span of 9 bases. CDR3 DNA sequence: TGCGCCAGCAGCCAAGAATGGGCATCGAACACTGAAGCTTTCTTT. It is translated as CASSQEWASNTEAFF.

The V and J genes are TRBV27 and TRBJ2-5; maybe TRBD1 (5 bases). CDR3 length equals 13 residues. Trimming left V 6 bases short and J 5 bases short, with 13 bases between. Germline CDR1 MNHEY, CDR2 SMNVEV (reference sequence). CDR3 DNA: TGTGCCAGCAGCCCCAGGGATGGGGAGACCCAGTACTTC. Translating it yields CASSPRDGETQYF.

The rearrangement uses TRBV19 and TRBJ1-2; 7 bases agree with TRBD1. With V trimmed by 5 bases and J by 8 bases, 11 bases remained unmatched. Germline V gives CDR1 LNHDA, CDR2 SQIVND (reference sequence). CDR3 length equals 14 residues. The CDR3 DNA follows: TGTGCCAGTAGTGCCGACAGGGCGCTGGGAGGCTACACCTTC. As protein: CASSADRALGGYTF.

This sequence joins TRBV27 and TRBJ1-2; D not resolved. The V gene lost 2 bases and the J gene lost 2 bases, with 15 bases spanning the gap. Per the germline V gene, CDR1 is MNHEY and CDR2 is SMNVEV (reference sequence). The CDR3 has 16 residues. CDR3 sequence (DNA): TGTGCCAGCAGTTTACCGGTGTACCATCCAAACTATGGCTACACCTTC. Translation gives CASSLPVYHPNYGYTF.

The chain recombines TRBV28 with TRBJ1-2; D not certain. Germline CDR1 and CDR2: MDHEN and SYDVKM. CDR3 length: 14 residues. V lost 6 bases and J 4 bases, leaving 15 bases between the germline ends. CDR3 sequence: CASRLGGVSYGYTF. In nucleotides, the CDR3 is TGTGCCAGCAGACTTGGAGGCGTGTCCTATGGCTACACCTTC.

This chain links TRBV7-2 with TRBJ2-7; 11 bases map to TRBD2. V lost 1 base and J lost 1; bases outside the gene matches: 3. The CDR3 extends over 16 amino acids. Germline V CDR1 and CDR2: SGHTA, FQGNSA. This chain's CDR3 is CASSLVPSGRSYEQYF. CDR3 DNA: TGTGCCAGCAGCTTAGTCCCTAGCGGGAGGTCCTACGAGCAGTACTTC.

On this clone: Other DNA sequences in this sample translate to the same CDR3. The rearrangement joins TRBV5-1 to TRBJ2-7; 13 nucleotides match TRBD2. V dropped 0 bases and J dropped 2; count of bases not matched to a gene: 2. The germline V gene has CDR1 SGHRS and CDR2 YFSETQ. This CDR3 spans 16 amino acids. This CDR3 is CASSLELAGGPYEQYF. DNA for the CDR3: TGCGCCAGCAGCTTGGAACTAGCGGGAGGGCCCTACGAGCAGTACTTC. Supplemented by reference TRBV5-1 and TRBJ2-7, the full variable domain reads KAGVTQTPRYLIKTRGQQVTLSCSPISGHRSVSWYQQTPGQGLQFLFEYFSETQRNKGNFPGRFSGRQFSNSRSEMNVSTLELGDSALYLCASSLELAGGPYEQYFGPGTRLTVT.

The CDR3 DNA reads TGTGCCAGCAGCAGCCGGGCCCAGGGGCCCTACGAGCAGTACTTC. This translates into CASSSRAQGPYEQYF. The rearrangement uses TRBV11-2 and TRBJ2-7; D possibly corresponds to TRBD1 (6 bases). CDR3 size: 15 residues. V lost 5 bases and J lost 2, with 16 bases in between. Germline CDR1 and CDR2: SGHAT and FQNNGV.

J is TRBJ2-1 and V is TRBV7-9; D gene uncertain. The CDR3 totals 13 residues. Trimming removed 3 bases at V and 3 bases at J, with 6 bases between. The germline CDR1 and CDR2 sequences are SEHNR and FQNEAQ (reference sequence). The CDR3 sequence: CASSFVIYNEQFF. CDR3 sequence (DNA): TGTGCCAGCAGCTTTGTAATCTACAATGAGCAGTTCTTC.

The V gene is TRBV7-3, the J gene TRBJ2-7, with TRBD1 matching 7 bases. V shed 5 bases, J shed 2 bases, and the junction held 12 bases outside the gene matches. The CDR3 is 16 amino acids. CDR1 is SGHTA and CDR2 is FQGTGA in the germline V gene. Written as DNA, the CDR3 is TGTGCCAGCAGCACCCCGTGGGACAGCCGGCCCTACGAGCAGTACTTC. Its translation: CASSTPWDSRPYEQYF.

The CDR3 spells CASTPGPIQETQYF. CDR3 DNA sequence: TGTGCCAGCACCCCTGGGCCCATCCAAGAGACCCAGTACTTC. The chain has TRBV11-2 and TRBJ2-5, with D unclear. V shed 7 bases and J shed 1 base, with 13 bases lying between them. This CDR3 contains 14 residues. Germline CDR1 and CDR2: SGHAT and FQNNGV.